This T cell receptor beta chain was captured by sequencing in a study of cytomegalovirus exposure and HLA in healthy donors (TCRdb year 2017). About the investigation overall: According to an earlier analysis of a few hundred of the donors, some 180 million T cells yielded 117 million unique TCR beta sequences and 276 Gb of sequence data. On average, around 240,000 unique TCR beta nucleotide sequences were sequenced per donor among 300 to 500 genotyped donors of the cohort, with 15% to 20% of those sequences being non-productive. Using immunosequencing, the study profiled T cell repertoires from approximately 700 subjects and related those repertoires to cytomegalovirus serostatus. HLA typing covered class I and class II loci at four-digit resolution. The number of typed donors differed by locus: about 629-640 for A, B, C, DRB1 and DQB1; 500 to 550 for DQA1; approximately 610 for DPA1; and some 470 for DPB1. The aim of the study was to test whether cataloging public T cell receptors could identify signatures of past pathogen exposure. The study combined high-throughput TCR immunosequencing, statistical association of individual TCRs with disease status, and machine learning to predict cytomegalovirus infection status. Donor age, sex, ethnicity and CMV serostatus were compiled together with the repertoire data. An early release that covered some 640 HLA-typed donors contained about 300 gigabases of sequencing data and 70 million to 100 million unique TCR sequences. An earlier analysis of nearly 600 of the donors applied high-throughput TCR beta sequencing to assess whether each TCR beta V gene segment acted as functional or pseudogenic. All discovery cohort repertoires had been generated using a single sequencing platform. The genetic ancestry cluster associated with self-reported Caucasian donors included approximately 85% of the 398 genotyped donors. Several DR-DQ haplotypes were handled as single units for association and clustering because linkage in the cohort was strong. Besides the first cohort of around 670 subjects, a separate validation cohort made up of 90 to 150 different subjects was used. A later genetic analysis used genome-wide SNP genotypes for about 60% of the 666 donors, treating that subset as a discovery cohort. Rather than drawing on any new phenotypic data, the later analysis identified candidate immune exposures from TCR beta sequences and the way those sequences occurred across donors. To study patterns of TCR occurrence, a later analysis re-analyzed previously published TCR beta repertoires from 550 to 800 donors and added high-resolution HLA genotyping.

The cohort comprised around 690 healthy bone marrow donors. At the time of sampling, all cohort members were nominally healthy, though unrecorded immune exposures were likely present. The donor was CMV seropositive and was included in the group of 270 or so seropositive cohort members. A peripheral blood sample was collected from each donor, and TCR beta sequencing was performed on peripheral blood mononuclear cells. Genomic DNA was extracted from the blood cell samples with the Qiagen DNeasy Blood Extraction Kit. Library preparation was by the immunoSEQ multiplex PCR assay. The multiplex PCR relied on a mix of 60 forward primers for TCR Vbeta segments and 13 reverse primers for TCR Jbeta segments. The CDR3 region of rearranged TCR beta genes was amplified from genomic DNA by a multiplex PCR assay. Amplified TCR beta libraries were sequenced as 87-base-pair reads on the Illumina HiSeq System. As for the original processing: Across the 700 or so repertoires, a later analysis counted some 81 million unique TCR beta chains, around 11 million of which were shared by at least two donors. A nearest-neighbor algorithm error-corrected the raw reads and collapsed the reads into unique sequences, merging closely related sequences to remove PCR and sequencing errors. CDR3 sequences were aligned to IMGT reference sequences to assign V, D and J gene segments. For a sequence to be retained, a match of at least six nucleotides was required to both a V gene segment and a J gene segment. Rearrangements were called productive when the CDR3 lacked stop codons and stayed in frame with V and J; all others were non-productive. Following IMGT convention, CDR3 was defined as the stretch from the second conserved V-encoded cysteine to the conserved J-encoded phenylalanine. The earlier analysis of about 530 of the donors excluded any sequence lacking an unambiguous match to a single V gene segment. An earlier analysis of 500 to 600 of the donors classified V segments as functional when productive rearrangements were above 56.7% and as segregating when the standard deviation between donors was above 5%. To diagnose cytomegalovirus status from the catalog of TCR beta chain sequences, a statistical classification framework was built. V and J gene assignment, in a later analysis, came from comparing TCR nucleotide sequences with IMGT/GENE-DB human TR gene sequences. In a later analysis, CDR3 sequences and most-parsimonious VDJ recombination scenarios were assigned using the TCRdist pipeline. In a later analysis, each TCR beta chain was defined by its CDR3 amino acid sequence together with its V-gene family, and reads without a unique V-gene family were excluded. In a later analysis, fewer than 600 highly shared, low-generation-probability nucleotide sequences were removed to address suspected cross-contamination and a sequencing artifact. For each public chain, a later analysis derived a clonal expansion index from normalized ranks of inferred template counts within each repertoire. In a later analysis, generation probabilities were computed with a VDJ recombination model fitted to out-of-frame rearrangements, and the resulting probabilities were checked against IGoR. Hypergeometric tests were used in a later analysis to score TCR-TCR, TCR-HLA and TCR-CMV co-occurrence, with a repertoire-size bias correction applied to the TCR pairs. A later analysis estimated false discovery rates by permuting HLA or CMV assignments 20 times. A later analysis grouped co-occurring TCRs with DBSCAN, adding TCRdist sequence similarity when clustering within HLA-allele-positive subsets. For co-occurrence clustering, repertoires with fewer than 30,000 or more than 120,000 public chains were excluded, along with about five repertoires with anomalous nucleotide sharing. TCRdb mirrors the immuneACCESS table, restricted to in-frame sequences. Some clones are absent from its copies; in checked studies, under half trace to an unresolved V gene, and the reason for the others is unknown. V and J calls and clone size come straight from that table; D and trimming were deduced from the DNA. This sample lists 150,000 or so clones; around four fifths were detected once. The ten largest account for about 9.1% of the sample.

Beyond this particular receptor, the publication reports: A further reported finding was that TCR beta sequences accurately predicted the HLA-A and HLA-B alleles for most subjects in the first cohort. The study gave a list of 150 to 200 TCR beta chains associated with cytomegalovirus. Because HLA typing was unavailable for some donors at each locus, only the typed subset was used in association tests. This cohort had only TCR beta chains sequenced, and the lack of alpha or paired-chain data limited which features could be detected. The authors suggested that the approach could potentially be generalized to other disease states and immunological phenotypes. V-gene and J-gene trimming of TCR beta chains was associated with a missense DCLRE1C variant in a later genetic analysis, and the association was replicated in an independent cohort. A later genetic analysis reported fewer N-insertions in productive TCRs among donors in an Asian-associated ancestry cluster than the roughly 700-donor mean. CMV serostatus was the only immune exposure information available for the cohort. A cluster of highly shared sequence variants was judged likely to represent a technical artifact of the sequencing pipeline. According to a later analysis, parvovirus B19, influenza, CMV and Epstein-Barr virus appeared linked to several top co-occurrence clusters. Most TCR sequences were observed very rarely across donors, whereas some public TCRs were present in many individuals. The earlier analysis of 587 of the donors excluded some 16 rarely observed V segments, including chromosome 9 orphons, because counts were too low. A later analysis found that TCR association rates varied across HLA loci, with DRB1 alleles showing the most associated TCRs and HLA-C alleles the fewest. In a later analysis, HLA-associated TCR beta chains were found to be more clonally expanded and to have lower generation probabilities than equally common non-associated chains. Most CMV-associated TCR beta chains appeared to be HLA-restricted in a later analysis, and the HLA associations seemed to be driven largely by CMV exposure. A few of the identified cytomegalovirus-associated TCR beta chains were confirmed in vitro to be specific for cytomegalovirus antigens. Cytomegalovirus status was reported to be diagnosed by the classifier with high specificity and sensitivity in both the original and validation cohorts. Linkage disequilibrium might explain the correlated functional status among segregating V segments, but an unknown experimental factor could not be ruled out. Assigning TCR associations to individual alleles was difficult when HLA alleles, especially DR and DQ, strongly co-occurred. At a false discovery rate of 0.05, a later analysis linked around 15,000 TCR beta sequences to specific HLA alleles. Sequencing depth was assumed to be roughly uniform across donors in the presence/absence analyses, though that assumption may not hold. Broadly in line with IMGT annotations, most TCR beta V segments showed up in productive rearrangements about 87% or about 30% of the time in an earlier analysis of roughly 590 of the donors.

Comment on this clone: What this receptor recognizes is not known. Per-base qualities were not stored, and no clone one base away is much larger.

This TCR came from a man aged 18 to 30 in good health and CMV-seropositive. Sequencing input: PBMCs.

The CDR3: CASSRRLGSPYEQYF. The DNA sequence is as follows: TGTGCCAGCAGTAGGAGACTAGGGAGCCCCTACGAGCAGTACTTC. The receptor chain draws on TRBV6-5 and TRBJ2-7; TRBD2 is a possible D gene, resting on 6 matching bases. Inclusive of the bounding cysteine and phenylalanine, the CDR3 is 15 residues long. The only DNA kept is the CDR3, 45 bases in frame from the first base. At the junction V is shortened by 5 bases and J by 2 bases, with 16 bases in between. As encoded in the germline V gene, CDR1 is MNHEY while CDR2 is SVGAGI.